This passage covers 9 T cell receptor beta chains from one sample sequenced in a study of T cells after yellow fever vaccination. TCRdb ran MiXCR on the 5' RACE reads and lists one entry per CDR3 protein. The repertoire holds about 75,000 distinct CDR3 sequences, 7.3% seen once, with over 25% in the top ten. This material consisted of CD8+ T cells sorted from PBMCs, taken less than 11 days after the first yellow fever vaccination. The origin of the receptors is a man younger than 35 who received the YFV17D yellow fever vaccine.

This rearrangement joins TRBV4-3 to TRBJ2-2, with D uncertain. CDR3 length: 14 amino acids. Germline lookup yields CDR1 LGHNA and CDR2 YSLEER. Trimming removed 4 bases from V and 5 bases from J, with 11 bases in between. DNA of the CDR3: TGCGCCAGCAGCCCGGGTGGGGTGACCGGGGAGCTGTTTTTT. Translated: CASSPGGVTGELFF.

In its sample, this clonotype was seen many times. The chain carries TRBV2 and TRBJ2-1; D remains unclear. V was cut by 7 bases and J by 2 bases, with 9 bases left in between. CDR1 is SNHLY, CDR2 FYNNEI, per germline. The CDR3 totals 13 residues. CDR3 loop: CASTSAPYNEQFF. The CDR3 DNA reads as TGTGCCAGCACTTCGGCCCCCTACAATGAGCAGTTCTTC.

This clonotype has at least ten counts. V is TRBV12-3 or TRBV12-4 and J is TRBJ2-3; the match to TRBD2 covers 10 bases. The CDR3 has 15 residues. The V segment lost 2 bases and the J segment 5 bases; nucleotides outside the gene matches: 4. DNA of the CDR3: TGTGCCAGCAGTTTACTAGCGGGGGTTGTAGATACGCAGTATTTT. Translated: CASSLLAGVVDTQYF.

This clonotype showed up just a few times. The CDR3, as DNA: TGTGCCAGCCGAGGGGGCGAGGCTGAGACCCAGTACTTC. It specifies CASRGGEAETQYF. The V call is TRBV19, the J call TRBJ2-5, with TRBD1 matching over 7 bases. V was clipped by 9 bases and J by 5 bases; unmatched bases: 9. This CDR3 comprises 13 residues. Germline CDR1 is LNHDA and CDR2 is SQIVND (reference sequence).

This clonotype was seen ten or more times. V usage is TRBV6-5 and J usage is TRBJ2-1, with TRBD2 identical over 9 bases. In germline, CDR1 is MNHEY, CDR2 SVGAGI. CDR3 length: 15 residues. The J segment lost 8 bases and the V segment lost 7 bases, leaving 12 bases of the junction unmatched. This CDR3 reads CASTPGGTSIDEQFF. The CDR3 DNA is TGTGCCAGCACTCCGGGGGGGACTAGCATCGATGAGCAGTTCTTC.

This clonotype came up a few times. This chain uses TRBV5-1 with TRBJ2-3, with unresolved D. This CDR3 has 16 residues. Germline CDR1 is SGHRS and CDR2 is YFSETQ. Trimming left V 0 bases short and J 5 bases short, with 16 bases between. CDR3 sequence reads: CASSLGAGPLGDTQYF. The CDR3, as DNA: TGCGCCAGCAGCTTGGGGGCAGGCCCCTTGGGAGATACGCAGTATTTT.

The table lists this clonotype with many counts. The rearrangement uses TRBV4-3 and TRBJ1-2; 9 bases match TRBD1. The germline gives CDR1 LGHNA, CDR2 YSLEER. The length of the CDR3 is 16 residues. After removal of 3 bases from V and 7 bases from J, the junction contained 12 bases not matched to a gene. The CDR3 here is CASSQDYISTGGGYTF. The CDR3 DNA sequence: TGCGCCAGCAGCCAGGACTACATCTCGACAGGGGGTGGCTACACCTTC.

The CDR3 coding sequence is TGTGCCAGCAGCTTCCCCCGGAGCGTCCACGAGCAGTACTTC. This codes for CASSFPRSVHEQYF. The rearrangement joins TRBV7-2 to TRBJ2-7, with D unclear. Germline CDR1 is SGHTA and CDR2 is FQGNSA. The CDR3 is 14 amino acids. V was pared by 3 bases and J by 5 bases, with 14 bases between.

In its sample, this clonotype was seen a few times. The chain joins TRBV5-1 to TRBJ1-1; a possible D gene is TRBD1 (5 bases). Germline V gene data show CDR1 as SGHRS and CDR2 as YFSETQ. Trimming removed 0 bases from V and 1 base from J, with 7 bases in between. The CDR3 spans 14 residues. The CDR3 DNA reads TGCGCCAGCAGCTTGGCGGGGACGAACACTGAAGCTTTCTTT. Protein: CASSLAGTNTEAFF. Drawing the rest from reference TRBV5-1 and TRBJ1-1, the complete variable domain is KAGVTQTPRYLIKTRGQQVTLSCSPISGHRSVSWYQQTPGQGLQFLFEYFSETQRNKGNFPGRFSGRQFSNSRSEMNVSTLELGDSALYLCASSLAGTNTEAFFGQGTRLTVV.